This T cell receptor beta chain appears in the sequencing data of a study of neurological immune-mediated disorders. The cDNA came from 5'RACE with 10-nucleotide random UMIs. The yield of each sequencing run was over 200 million TCR-beta sequences from 15-18 subjects. TCRdb reanalysed the 5' RACE reads using MiXCR and keeps one entry per CDR3 protein. The sample records roughly 30,000 distinct CDR3 sequences, roughly 25% being singletons. This clonotype was seen many times. Trimming stripped 1 base from V and 7 bases from J, with 10 bases between. CDR3 length equals 13 residues. Germline assignment: CDR1 LNHNV and CDR2 YYDKDF (reference sequence). Sorted libraries were made with approximately 1 million CD4+ or CD8+ T cells.

J is TRBJ1-2 and V is TRBV15; maybe TRBD1 (6 bases). Material for sequencing was CD4+ T cells from blood. This sequence originates from a man aged 45-60 years with HTLV-1-associated myelopathy (HAM/TSP). In nucleotides, the CDR3 is TGTGCCACCAGCAGAGGGGGGCTGGTTGGCTACACCTTC. This gives the protein CATSRGGLVGYTF.